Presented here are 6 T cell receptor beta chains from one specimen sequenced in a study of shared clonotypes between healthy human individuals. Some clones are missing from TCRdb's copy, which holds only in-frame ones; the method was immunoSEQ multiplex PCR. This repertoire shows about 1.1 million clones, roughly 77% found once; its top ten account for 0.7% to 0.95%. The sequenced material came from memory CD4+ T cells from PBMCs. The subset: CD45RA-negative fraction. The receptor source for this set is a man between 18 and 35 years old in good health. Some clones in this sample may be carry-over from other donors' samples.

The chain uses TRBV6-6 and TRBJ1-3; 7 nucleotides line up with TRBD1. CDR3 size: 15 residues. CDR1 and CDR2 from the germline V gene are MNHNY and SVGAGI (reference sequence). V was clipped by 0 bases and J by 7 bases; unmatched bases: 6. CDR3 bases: TGTGCCAGCAGTTACTCGGGGACAGCTCCCAACACCATATATTTT. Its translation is CASSYSGTAPNTIYF.

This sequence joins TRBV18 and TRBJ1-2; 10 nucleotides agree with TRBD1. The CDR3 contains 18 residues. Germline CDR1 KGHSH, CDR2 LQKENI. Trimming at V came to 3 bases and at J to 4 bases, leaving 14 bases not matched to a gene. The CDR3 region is CASSPLGSGTGVPYGYTF. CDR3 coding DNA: TGTGCCAGCTCACCTTTAGGGTCCGGGACAGGGGTCCCCTATGGCTACACCTTC.

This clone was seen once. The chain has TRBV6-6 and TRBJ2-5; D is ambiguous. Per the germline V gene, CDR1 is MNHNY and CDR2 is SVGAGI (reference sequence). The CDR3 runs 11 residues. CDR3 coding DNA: TGTGCTTCCAGGATCCAAGAGACCCAGTACTTC. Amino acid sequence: CASRIQETQYF.

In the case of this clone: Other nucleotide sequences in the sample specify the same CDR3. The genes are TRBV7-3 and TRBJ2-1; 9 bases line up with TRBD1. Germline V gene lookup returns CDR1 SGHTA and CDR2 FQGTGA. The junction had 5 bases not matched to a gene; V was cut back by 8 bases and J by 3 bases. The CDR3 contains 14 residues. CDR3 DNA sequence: TGTGCCAGCTCTCCGGGACAGGGCTACAATGAGCAGTTCTTC. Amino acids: CASSPGQGYNEQFF.

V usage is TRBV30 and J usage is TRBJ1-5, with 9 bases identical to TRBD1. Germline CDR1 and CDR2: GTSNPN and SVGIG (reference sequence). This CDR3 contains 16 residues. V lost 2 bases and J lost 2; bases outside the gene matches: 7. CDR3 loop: CAWSLPGQGGNQPQHF. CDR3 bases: TGTGCCTGGAGTCTCCCGGGACAGGGCGGCAATCAGCCCCAGCATTTT.

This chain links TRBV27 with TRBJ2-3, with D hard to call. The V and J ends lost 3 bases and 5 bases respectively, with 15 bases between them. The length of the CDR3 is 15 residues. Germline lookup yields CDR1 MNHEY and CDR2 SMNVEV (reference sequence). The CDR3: CASSLAPAGRDTQYF. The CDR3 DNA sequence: TGTGCCAGCAGTTTGGCCCCGGCTGGAAGAGATACGCAGTATTTT.